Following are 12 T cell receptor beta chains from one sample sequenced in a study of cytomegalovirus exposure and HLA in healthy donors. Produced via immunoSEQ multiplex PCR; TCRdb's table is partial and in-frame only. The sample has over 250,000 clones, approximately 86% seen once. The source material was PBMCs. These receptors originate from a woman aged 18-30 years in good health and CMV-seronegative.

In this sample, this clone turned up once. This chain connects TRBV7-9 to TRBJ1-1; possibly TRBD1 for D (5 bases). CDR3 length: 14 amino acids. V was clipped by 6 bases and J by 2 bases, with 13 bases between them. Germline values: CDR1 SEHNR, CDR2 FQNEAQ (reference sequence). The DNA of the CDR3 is TGTGCCAGCAGAACCTCGGGGGATAACACTGAAGCTTTCTTT. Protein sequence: CASRTSGDNTEAFF.

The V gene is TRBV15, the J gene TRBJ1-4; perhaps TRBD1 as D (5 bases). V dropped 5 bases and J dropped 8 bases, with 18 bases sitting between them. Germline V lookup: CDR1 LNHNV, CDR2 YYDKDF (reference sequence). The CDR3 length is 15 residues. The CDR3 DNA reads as TGTGCCACCAGCGGCCACAGGTACGGCGAGGAAAAACTGTTTTTT. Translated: CATSGHRYGEEKLFF.

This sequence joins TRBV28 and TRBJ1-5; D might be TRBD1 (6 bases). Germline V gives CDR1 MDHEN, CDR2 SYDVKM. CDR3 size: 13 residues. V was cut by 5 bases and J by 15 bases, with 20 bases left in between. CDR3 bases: TGTGCCAGCAGTCGACACGGCAGGGGAGTCGCGCATTTT. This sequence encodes CASSRHGRGVAHF.

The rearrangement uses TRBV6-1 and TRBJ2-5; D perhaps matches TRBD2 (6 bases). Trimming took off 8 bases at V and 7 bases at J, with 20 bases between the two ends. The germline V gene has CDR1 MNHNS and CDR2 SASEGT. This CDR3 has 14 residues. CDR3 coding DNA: TGTGCCAGCGAGTCTCCGGGACTCGAGAGGACCCAGTACTTC. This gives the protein CASESPGLERTQYF.

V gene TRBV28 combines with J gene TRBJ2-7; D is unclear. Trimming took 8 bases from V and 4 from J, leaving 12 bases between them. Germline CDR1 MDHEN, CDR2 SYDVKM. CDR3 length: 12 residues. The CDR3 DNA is TGTGCCAGCTTTAATTCGAGGTACGAGCAGTACTTC. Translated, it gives CASFNSRYEQYF.

The CDR3 DNA reads TGTGCCAGCAGTTTTTTACCGGGACAGGGGGGTGACTACGAGCAGTACTTC. It encodes CASSFLPGQGGDYEQYF. The rearrangement joins TRBV27 to TRBJ2-7, with 11 bases that match TRBD1. The CDR3 spans 17 residues. With 3 bases clipped from V and 3 bases from J, the junction kept 10 bases outside the gene matches. CDR1 MNHEY and CDR2 SMNVEV come from the germline V gene (reference sequence).

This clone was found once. In nucleotides, the CDR3 is TGTGCCAGTGGCCAGCAGGGGGTGGGCACTGAAGCTTTCTTT. Protein product: CASGQQGVGTEAFF. The chain recombines TRBV19 with TRBJ1-1; 7 nucleotides line up with TRBD1. CDR3 size: 14 residues. Germline V gives CDR1 LNHDA, CDR2 SQIVND (reference sequence). Unmatched junction bases numbered 10, after V lost 8 bases and J lost 4 bases.

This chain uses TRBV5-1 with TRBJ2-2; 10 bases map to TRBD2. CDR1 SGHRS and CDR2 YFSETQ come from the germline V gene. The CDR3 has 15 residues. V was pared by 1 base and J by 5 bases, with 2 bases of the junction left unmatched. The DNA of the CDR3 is TGCGCCAGCAGCTTGACTAGCGGGATAACCGGGGAGCTGTTTTTT. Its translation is CASSLTSGITGELFF.

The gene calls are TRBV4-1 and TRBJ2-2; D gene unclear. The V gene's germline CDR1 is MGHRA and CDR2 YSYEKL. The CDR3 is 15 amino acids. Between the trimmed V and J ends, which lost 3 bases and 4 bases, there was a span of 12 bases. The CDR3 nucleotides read TGCGCCAGCAGCCAGAGTACCCCCGGCACCGGGGAGCTGTTTTTT. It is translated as CASSQSTPGTGELFF.

The CDR3 loop reads CASSGGSYEQYF. CDR3 nucleotide sequence: TGTGCCAGCAGCGGAGGCTCCTACGAGCAGTACTTC. The chain links TRBV7-9 to TRBJ2-7; possibly TRBD2 for D (5 bases). The CDR3 is 12 residues long. The germline gives CDR1 SEHNR, CDR2 FQNEAQ (reference sequence). Trimming left V 5 bases short and J 0 bases short, with 5 bases between.

Here the CDR3 DNA reads TGTGCCACCAGCAGGGGCCGGGGGAGCAGCCAAGAGACCCAGTACTTC. It encodes CATSRGRGSSQETQYF. The chain is built from TRBV15 and TRBJ2-5; maybe TRBD2 (6 bases). V was pared by 3 bases and J by 1 base, with 15 bases between. The V gene's germline CDR1 is LNHNV and CDR2 YYDKDF (reference sequence). The CDR3 length is 16 residues.

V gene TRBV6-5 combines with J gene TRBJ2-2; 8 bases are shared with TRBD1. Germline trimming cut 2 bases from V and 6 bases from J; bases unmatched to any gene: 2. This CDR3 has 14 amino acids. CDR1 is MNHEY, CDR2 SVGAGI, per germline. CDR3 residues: CASSYATGAGELFF. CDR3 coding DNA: TGTGCCAGCAGTTACGCGACAGGGGCCGGGGAGCTGTTTTTT.